This T cell receptor beta chain appears in the sequencing data of a study of brain T cells in children with intractable seizures. Produced via immunoSEQ multiplex PCR; TCRdb's table is partial and in-frame only. The table includes about 320,000 clones, over 90% detected once. Time point here: blood from clinic visit 5 months post-surgery; TSC patient then seizure free. CDR1 and CDR2 (germline): SGHVS, FNYEAQ. This CDR3 spans 14 amino acids. The V segment lost 5 bases and the J segment 5 bases; nucleotides outside the gene matches: 8. Specimen: peripheral blood, collected 5 to 6 months after surgery. This receptor was obtained from a boy younger than two with tuberous sclerosis and intractable seizures. The chain couples TRBV7-6 to TRBJ1-1; TRBD1 matches at 7 bases. CDR3 in amino acids: CASSLGRGTTEAFF. The CDR3 nucleotides read TGTGCCAGCAGCCTCGGCAGGGGGACGACTGAAGCTTTCTTT.